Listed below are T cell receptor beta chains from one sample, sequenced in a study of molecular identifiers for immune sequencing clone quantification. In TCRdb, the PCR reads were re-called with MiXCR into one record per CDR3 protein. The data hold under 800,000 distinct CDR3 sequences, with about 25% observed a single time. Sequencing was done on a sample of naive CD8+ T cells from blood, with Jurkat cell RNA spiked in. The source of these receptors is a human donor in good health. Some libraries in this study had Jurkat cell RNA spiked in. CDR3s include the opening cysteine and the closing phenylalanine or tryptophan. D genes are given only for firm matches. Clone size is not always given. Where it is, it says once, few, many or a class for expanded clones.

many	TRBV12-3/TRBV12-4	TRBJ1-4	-	CASSFVSYPVGGEKLFF	TGTGCCAGCAGTTTTGTTTCTTATCCGGTCGGGGGTGAAAAACTGTTTTTT
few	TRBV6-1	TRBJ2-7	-	CASSEYRDPAYEQYF	TGTGCCAGCAGTGAATACCGGGACCCTGCCTACGAGCAGTACTTC
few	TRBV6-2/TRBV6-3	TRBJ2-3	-	CASSYPMTTVWNTDTQYF	TGTGCCAGCAGTTACCCTATGACGACGGTCTGGAACACAGATACGCAGTATTTT
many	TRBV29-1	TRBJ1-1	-	CSVEGQGTFEAFF	TGCAGCGTTGAGGGGCAGGGGACTTTTGAAGCTTTCTTT
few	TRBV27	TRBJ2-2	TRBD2	CASSTGLAVPNTGELFF	TGTGCCAGCAGTACAGGACTAGCGGTTCCGAACACCGGGGAGCTGTTTTTT
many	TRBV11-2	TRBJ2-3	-	CASSPRSGTDTQYF	TGTGCCAGCAGCCCCCGCTCGGGCACAGATACGCAGTATTTT
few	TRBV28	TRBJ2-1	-	CASSPPFSYNEQFF	TGTGCCAGCAGTCCCCCTTTCTCCTACAATGAGCAGTTCTTC
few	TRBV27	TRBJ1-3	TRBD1	CASSSNDRGTGNTIYF	TGTGCCAGCAGTTCAAACGACAGGGGGACTGGAAACACCATATATTTT
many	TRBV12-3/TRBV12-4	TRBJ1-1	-	CASSFPNGQGEAFF	TGTGCCAGCAGTTTTCCCAACGGGCAGGGTGAAGCTTTCTTT
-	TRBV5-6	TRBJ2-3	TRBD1	CASSLVQGVSDTQYF	TGTGCCAGCAGCTTGGTACAGGGGGTGTCAGATACGCAGTATTTT
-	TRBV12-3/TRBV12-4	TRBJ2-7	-	CASSLGQKSYEQYF	TGTGCCAGCAGTTTAGGACAGAAGAGCTACGAGCAGTACTTC
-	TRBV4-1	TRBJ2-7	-	CASSQGFAPSGRYEQYF	TGCGCCAGCAGCCAGGGGTTTGCGCCGTCGGGCCGTTACGAGCAGTACTTC
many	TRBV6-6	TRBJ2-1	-	CASIELDRPTGQFF	TGTGCCAGCATTGAACTCGACAGGCCGACGGGGCAGTTCTTC
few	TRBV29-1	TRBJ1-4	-	CSVEAAFNEKLFF	TGCAGCGTTGAAGCAGCCTTTAATGAAAAACTGTTTTTT
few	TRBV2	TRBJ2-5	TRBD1	CASSAFRDSNQETQYF	TGTGCCAGCAGTGCTTTCCGGGACAGTAACCAAGAGACCCAGTACTTC
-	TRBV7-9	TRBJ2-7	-	CASSHTSSSYEQYF	TGTGCCAGCAGCCACACTAGTAGCTCCTACGAGCAGTACTTC
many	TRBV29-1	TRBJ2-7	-	CSVEDRTYEQYF	TGCAGCGTGGAGGACCGTACCTACGAGCAGTACTTC
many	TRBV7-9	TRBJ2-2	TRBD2	CASSPETSGLTGELFF	TGTGCCAGCAGCCCCGAGACTAGCGGGCTCACCGGGGAGCTGTTTTTT
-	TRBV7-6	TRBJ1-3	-	CASSFQGFGGNPIYF	TGTGCCAGCAGCTTCCAGGGATTTGGTGGAAACCCCATATATTTT
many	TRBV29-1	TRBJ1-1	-	CSVEDGRHTEAFF	TGCAGCGTAGAGGATGGTAGACACACTGAAGCTTTCTTT
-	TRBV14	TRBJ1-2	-	CASSQELPGLTGSDGYTF	TGTGCCAGCAGCCAAGAACTCCCGGGGCTTACAGGGAGCGATGGCTACACCTTC
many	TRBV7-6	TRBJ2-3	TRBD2	CASSRGAGVLDTQYF	TGTGCCAGCAGCCGAGGGGCGGGAGTTCTAGATACGCAGTATTTT
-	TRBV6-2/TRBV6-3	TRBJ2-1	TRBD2	CASSSNPQEASGRYYEQFF	TGTGCCAGCAGTTCCAACCCTCAAGAGGCTAGCGGGCGGTATTATGAGCAGTTCTTC
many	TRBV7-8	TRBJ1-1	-	CASSVENEPLQAFF	TGTGCCAGCAGCGTCGAAAACGAGCCCTTGCAAGCTTTCTTT
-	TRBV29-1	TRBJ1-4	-	CSVVGGEKLFF	TGCAGCGTTGTGGGGGGGGAAAAACTGTTTTTT
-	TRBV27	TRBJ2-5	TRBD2	CAGSPGTSGRAFQETQYF	TGTGCCGGCAGTCCCGGGACTAGCGGGAGGGCCTTCCAAGAGACCCAGTACTTC
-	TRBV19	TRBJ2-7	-	CASSISSARSYEQYF	TGTGCCAGTAGTATAAGCAGCGCCAGATCCTACGAGCAGTACTTC
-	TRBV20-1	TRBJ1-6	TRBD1	CSAVDRAKPYNSPLHF	TGCAGTGCCGTCGACAGGGCTAAGCCCTATAATTCACCCCTCCACTTT
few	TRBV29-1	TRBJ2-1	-	CSVEDVGTYNEQFF	TGCAGCGTTGAAGATGTCGGGACCTACAATGAGCAGTTCTTC
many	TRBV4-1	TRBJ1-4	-	CASSQVMNPGELFF	TGCGCCAGCAGCCAAGTTATGAACCCGGGGGAACTGTTTTTT
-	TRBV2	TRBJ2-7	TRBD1	CASRDTGVEQYF	TGTGCCAGCAGAGATACAGGGGTCGAGCAGTACTTC
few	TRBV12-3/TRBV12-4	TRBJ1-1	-	CASSLAHSMNTEAFF	TGTGCCAGCAGTTTAGCCCACAGCATGAACACTGAAGCTTTCTTT
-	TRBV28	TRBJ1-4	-	CASRTNYNEKLFF	TGTGCCAGCAGAACGAACTATAATGAAAAACTGTTTTTT
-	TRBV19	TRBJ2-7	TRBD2	CASSPGGGRVYEQYF	TGTGCCAGTAGTCCCGGTGGCGGGAGGGTTTACGAGCAGTACTTC
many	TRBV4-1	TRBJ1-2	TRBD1	CASSQILQGFYGYTF	TGCGCCAGCAGCCAGATACTACAGGGGTTCTATGGCTACACCTTC
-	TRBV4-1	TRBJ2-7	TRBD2	CASSQLADLLYEQYF	TGCGCCAGCAGCCAACTAGCGGACCTACTTTACGAGCAGTACTTC
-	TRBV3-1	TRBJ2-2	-	CASSPGVALGITGELFF	TGTGCCAGCAGCCCCGGTGTGGCATTAGGAATCACCGGGGAGCTGTTTTTT
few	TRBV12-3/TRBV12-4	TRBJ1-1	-	CASSFRALDTEAFF	TGTGCCAGCAGTTTTAGGGCGTTGGACACTGAAGCTTTCTTT
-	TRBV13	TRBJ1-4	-	CASSLQALATNEKLFF	TGTGCCAGCAGCTTACAGGCGCTTGCAACTAATGAAAAACTGTTTTTT
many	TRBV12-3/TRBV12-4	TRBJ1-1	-	CASSLEGSGTEAFF	TGTGCCAGCAGTTTAGAGGGGAGTGGCACTGAAGCTTTCTTT
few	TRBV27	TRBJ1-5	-	CASRIGRNQPQHF	TGTGCCAGCAGAATAGGGAGGAATCAGCCCCAGCATTTT
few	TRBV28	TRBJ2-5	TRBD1	CASSLSPQQGVETQYF	TGTGCCAGCAGTTTAAGCCCCCAACAGGGGGTGGAGACCCAGTACTTC
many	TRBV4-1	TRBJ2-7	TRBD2	CASSPQAGVGYEQYF	TGCGCCAGCAGCCCACAGGCGGGAGTTGGGTACGAGCAGTACTTC
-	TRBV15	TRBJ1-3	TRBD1	CATSSGQGRGNTIYF	TGTGCCACCAGCAGCGGACAGGGAAGAGGAAACACCATATATTTT
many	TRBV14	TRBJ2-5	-	CASSQDARTDQETQYF	TGTGCCAGCAGCCAAGATGCCCGGACAGACCAAGAGACCCAGTACTTC
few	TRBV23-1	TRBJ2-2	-	CASSQSEVKNTGELFF	TGCGCCAGCAGTCAATCGGAAGTTAAGAACACCGGGGAGCTGTTTTTT
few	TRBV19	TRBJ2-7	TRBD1	CASTTGQGYEQYF	TGTGCCAGTACCACGGGACAGGGCTACGAGCAGTACTTC
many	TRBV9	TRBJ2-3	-	CASSVVHLATDTQYF	TGTGCCAGCAGCGTAGTTCACCTGGCCACAGATACGCAGTATTTT
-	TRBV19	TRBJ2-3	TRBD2	CASSKREGLWW	TGTGCCAGTAGCAAGCGGGAGGGCCTTTGGTGG
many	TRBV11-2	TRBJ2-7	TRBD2	CASSPPRTSGYEQYF	TGTGCCAGCAGCCCACCGAGGACTAGCGGATACGAGCAGTACTTC
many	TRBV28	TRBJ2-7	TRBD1	CASSPQGQGMQYF	TGTGCCAGCAGTCCACAGGGACAGGGCATGCAGTACTTC
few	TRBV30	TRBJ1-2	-	CAWSVTLGQPYGYTF	TGTGCCTGGAGTGTAACGTTAGGACAGCCTTATGGCTACACCTTC
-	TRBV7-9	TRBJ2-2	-	CASSDFTEPGYYTGELFF	TGTGCCAGCAGCGATTTTACAGAACCGGGATATTACACCGGGGAGCTGTTTTTT
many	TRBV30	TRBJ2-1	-	CAWSIATEQFF	TGTGCCTGGAGTATTGCAACTGAACAGTTCTTC
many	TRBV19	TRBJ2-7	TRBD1	CASSFGTGNAYEQYF	TGTGCCAGTAGCTTTGGGACAGGGAATGCCTACGAGCAGTACTTC
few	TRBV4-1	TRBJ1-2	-	CASSQEPGSNYGYTF	TGCGCCAGCAGCCAAGAGCCGGGGTCTAACTATGGCTACACCTTC